Detailed here is one T cell receptor beta chain. The antigen is undetermined. The data derive from a study of T cells in Graves' hyperthyroidism and ophthalmopathy. General study findings and limits: Median prediction lead before ophthalmopathy onset was about 6.5 months with the model. Most expanded thyroid clonotypes above 0.001 recurred in blood.

Uncontrolled infection, other autoimmune disease, pregnancy or lactation barred patients from enrollment. Diagnosis rested on symptoms, serum thyroxine and TRAb, thyroid ultrasound, and orbital computed tomography. From RNA transcripts, TCR beta CDR3 regions were amplified. When the TCR CDR3 underwent first-round RT-PCR, the HTBI primer set was used. TCRdb reprocessed the multiplex PCR reads via MiXCR and lists one record per CDR3 protein. Of 550,000 to 700,000 distinct CDR3 sequences detected, 35% to 55% appear once; the ten largest clones hold 19%. Unmatched junction bases numbered 10, after V lost 5 bases and J lost 5 bases. Per the germline V gene, CDR1 is SGHTA and CDR2 is FQGNSA. This CDR3 contains 15 residues.

Sequenced: peripheral blood or thyroid tissue (not recorded which). The sequence came from an adult woman with Graves' disease, either hyperthyroidism or ophthalmopathy (not recorded which). V gene TRBV7-2 combines with J gene TRBJ2-5; 8 bases map to TRBD1. The CDR3 DNA reads TGTGCCAGCAGCGCCGGACAGGGAGTCCCCGAGACCCAGTACTTC. This encodes CASSAGQGVPETQYF.